This T cell receptor (beta chain) is from a study of blood T cell repertoires in COVID-19. Background on the study: Spain, Italy and the United States supplied samples that represented acute and convalescent COVID-19. Sample material is recorded as cDNA or gDNA derived from T cells, B-cell-depleted T cells, or PBMCs.

In this sample, this clone turned up once. Profiled with immunoSEQ multiplex PCR; TCRdb holds only in-frame clones, not every one. The sample has about 410,000 clones, over 75% seen once. The sequence was obtained from a woman between 40 and 50 years old with COVID-19, enrolled during active disease. The sequenced sample consisted of peripheral blood.

DNA of the CDR3: TGTGCCAGCAGTTTTAAAGGGAGCGGAAAACTGTTTTTT. Its protein product is CASSFKGSGKLFF. V is TRBV12-3 or TRBV12-4 and J is TRBJ1-4; no definite D call. The CDR3 contains 13 residues. Trimming removed 3 bases from V and 10 bases from J, with 12 bases in between.